This record covers a single TCR beta chain. These data are taken from a study of shared T cell receptors in the human thymus. Clones were read by immunoSEQ multiplex PCR, and TCRdb kept only the in-frame ones, dropping some. The sample records about 730,000 clones, approximately 83% being singletons. Germline lookup yields CDR1 MGHRA and CDR2 YSYEKL. The germline V and J ends were trimmed by 1 base and 3 bases, with 13 bases remaining between them. CDR3 length: 17 amino acids. These records were also assigned to another study, of human thymus T cells. That study adds: Infants served as donors; they were healthy and Finnish and were having corrective surgery for congenital heart defects. The thymus was resected at corrective cardiac surgery. Related reports documented highly overlapping thymic repertoires among unrelated individuals.

The receptor was isolated from a girl less than two years old with a congenital heart defect. This chain links TRBV4-1 with TRBJ1-6, with a possible D match to TRBD1 (6 bases). Sequencing was done on a sample of thymocytes. CDR3 bases: TGCGCCAGCAGCCAAGTGAGGGGGACAAGCTATAATTCACCCCTCCACTTT. Protein sequence: CASSQVRGTSYNSPLHF.